At least ten counts were recorded for the clone carrying this T cell receptor (beta chain). This sample was included in a study of low-dose radiotherapy and immunotherapy resistance in tumors. At the level of the study: Per fraction, Cohort 1 was given 0.5 Gy every 2 weeks, for a total of 6.5 Gy. In Cohort 2, 1 Gy per fraction was delivered every two weeks, for a total of 13 Gy over 26 weeks. Cyclophosphamide infusions of 200 mg/m2 came every two weeks, one day before radiation-immunotherapy.

TRAV and TRBV primers primed cDNA for both TCRalpha and TCRbeta. TCRs were put through 20 to 25 PCR cycles of amplification with Phusion. A constant-region primer and the V-primer adapter served as the primer pair. Researchers amplified the isolated mRNA using in vitro transcription. TCRdb itself ran the reads through MiXCR, one entry per CDR3 protein. This table holds about 91,000 distinct CDR3 sequences, around 20% found once. Unmatched junction bases numbered 17, after V lost 10 bases and J lost 4 bases. The CDR3 has 16 amino acids. In germline, CDR1 is SNHLY, CDR2 FYNNEI. Time point described: after trial treatment. Treatment here: LDRT plus nivolumab, ipilimumab, low-dose cyclophosphamide and aspirin (RACIN trial).

J is TRBJ2-7 and V is TRBV2, with TRBD1 matching over 9 bases. This clonotype was obtained from a female donor with ovarian cancer. The sample consisted of PBMCs, taken after low-dose radiotherapy plus immunotherapy. The CDR3 reads CATQQGDRAIDYEQYF. The DNA of the CDR3 is TGTGCCACCCAGCAGGGGGACAGGGCGATCGATTACGAGCAGTACTTC.